The 28 T cell receptor beta chains presented below share a single source sample, sequenced in a study of blood T cell repertoires in COVID-19. TCRdb keeps only in-frame clones here, not all; method: immunoSEQ multiplex PCR. Found here are around 140,000 clones, about four fifths of them singletons; the top ten hold about 8.1%. The material sequenced was peripheral blood. The receptor source for this set is a man in his thirties or forties with COVID-19, enrolled during active disease.

At least ten counts were recorded for this clone. V usage is TRBV5-6 and J usage is TRBJ2-6; 8 bases fit TRBD1. This CDR3 region has 16 residues. Per the germline V gene, CDR1 is SGHDT and CDR2 is YYEEEE. Losses at the gene ends were 3 bases for V and 0 bases for J; bases not matched to a gene: 2. The CDR3 DNA reads TGTGCCAGCAGCTCACAGGGGGACTCTGGGGCCAACGTCCTGACTTTC. Its translation: CASSSQGDSGANVLTF.

The V gene is TRBV28, the J gene TRBJ2-5, with 8 bases identical to TRBD1. Trimming cost V 5 bases and J 5 bases; bases outside gene matches: 7. The CDR3 is 14 residues long. Germline V gene data show CDR1 as MDHEN and CDR2 as SYDVKM. The CDR3 protein is CASSTPGGRETQYF. CDR3 coding DNA: TGTGCCAGCAGTACACCAGGGGGCCGGGAGACCCAGTACTTC.

The chain uses TRBV4-2 and TRBJ2-5; 11 bases line up with TRBD1. Germline V lookup: CDR1 LGHNA, CDR2 YNFKEQ. J gave up 7 bases and V 0 bases, and 7 bases lay outside the gene matches. CDR3 length: 16 amino acids. CDR3 protein: CASSQDQDRGQGTQYF. CDR3 DNA sequence: TGTGCCAGCAGCCAAGATCAGGACAGGGGGCAGGGGACCCAGTACTTC.

V gene TRBV7-9 combines with J gene TRBJ1-2; tentatively, D is TRBD1 (6 bases). V was trimmed by 0 bases and J by 4 bases, leaving 12 bases between them. The CDR3 totals 15 residues. The germline V gene has CDR1 SEHNR and CDR2 FQNEAQ (reference sequence). The CDR3 is CASSLAQGFSYGYTF. The DNA of the CDR3 is TGTGCCAGCAGCTTAGCCCAGGGGTTTAGCTATGGCTACACCTTC.

V is TRBV29-1 and J is TRBJ2-1; possibly TRBD2 for D (5 bases). The CDR3 is 13 residues long. Germline assignment: CDR1 SQVTM and CDR2 ANQGSEA. Trimming took 7 bases from V and 4 from J, leaving 14 bases between them. CDR3 amino acids: CSAGSRTYNEQFF. The DNA for the CDR3 is TGCAGCGCGGGGAGCAGGACTTACAATGAGCAGTTCTTC.

The chain is built from TRBV5-1 and TRBJ2-3, with 7 bases matching TRBD2. J was trimmed by 3 bases and V by 2 bases; bases with no gene match: 6. The germline V gene has CDR1 SGHRS and CDR2 YFSETQ. The CDR3 extends over 15 amino acids. CDR3 bases: TGCGCCAGCAGCTTAGCGGGGCGGGAAACAGATACGCAGTATTTT. Translating gives CASSLAGRETDTQYF.

This chain uses TRBV10-3 with TRBJ2-2, with 9 bases that match TRBD1. J lost 7 bases, V lost 2 bases, and 11 bases had no gene match. The CDR3 loop spans 17 amino acids. Germline V lookup: CDR1 ENHRY, CDR2 SYGVKD. The CDR3 is CAISELTQGANHGELFF. DNA of the CDR3: TGTGCCATCAGTGAGCTTACACAGGGGGCGAATCACGGGGAGCTGTTTTTT.

This rearrangement joins TRBV9 to TRBJ2-6, with D tentatively TRBD1 (6 bases). CDR1 SGDLS and CDR2 YYNGEE come from the germline V gene. This CDR3 has 15 amino acids. Trimming cost V 3 bases and J 2 bases, with 9 bases left between them. CDR3 in DNA: TGTGCCAGCAGCGCACAGGGAGCTGGGGCCAACGTCCTGACTTTC. Residues: CASSAQGAGANVLTF.

This chain joins TRBV11-3 and TRBJ2-1, with TRBD2 identical over 11 bases. The CDR3 sequence is 13 residues long. CDR1 and CDR2 from the germline V gene are SGHNT and YENEEA. V was clipped by 0 bases and J by 13 bases; unmatched bases: 2. CDR3 sequence: CASSLDSGRAQFF. The CDR3 DNA sequence: TGTGCCAGCAGCTTAGATAGCGGGAGGGCCCAGTTCTTC.

This clone was detected only a few times. The chain uses TRBV6-6 and TRBJ2-7; the D gene is possibly TRBD1 (5 bases). This CDR3 is built from 15 residues. Trimming shortened V by 2 bases and J by 9 bases, and 20 bases separated the two germline ends. Germline CDR1 MNHNY, CDR2 SVGAGI (reference sequence). CDR3 protein: CASSYGAELGSGQYF. Here the CDR3 DNA reads TGTGCCAGCAGTTACGGGGCGGAGCTTGGGTCAGGGCAGTACTTC.

The chain has TRBV19 and TRBJ2-2; no firm D call. The CDR3 spans 15 residues. Germline V lookup: CDR1 LNHDA, CDR2 SQIVND (reference sequence). V lost 2 bases and J 3 bases, leaving 10 bases between the germline ends. In nucleotides, the CDR3 is TGTGCCAGTAGTATAAGAGGTCGGGACACCGGGGAGCTGTTTTTT. Encoded protein: CASSIRGRDTGELFF.

The rearrangement links TRBV29-1 to TRBJ1-2; D is unclear. The CDR3 is 12 amino acids. V was shortened by 1 base and J by 8 bases, with 11 bases between the two germline ends. Germline lookup yields CDR1 SQVTM and CDR2 ANQGSEA. Here the CDR3 DNA reads TGCAGCGTTGAAGCCCTATTTCGGGGCTACACCTTC. Amino acid sequence: CSVEALFRGYTF.

The genes are TRBV6-2 or TRBV6-3 and TRBJ1-3; maybe TRBD1 (6 bases). V was pared by 5 bases and J by 6 bases, with 11 bases between. The germline V gene encodes CDR1 MNHEY and CDR2 SVGEGT. The CDR3 loop spans 13 amino acids. The CDR3 DNA reads TGTGCCAGCAGTGCGGACAGCTTAAACACCATATATTTT. As protein: CASSADSLNTIYF.

This chain uses TRBV5-1 with TRBJ1-1; a possible D gene is TRBD1 (5 bases). Trimming took off 0 bases at V and 5 bases at J, with 11 bases between the two ends. The CDR3 spans 14 residues. Germline-derived CDR1 and CDR2 are SGHRS and YFSETQ. In DNA, the CDR3 is TGCGCCAGCAGCTTGGTCGGGGGATGGACTGAAGCTTTCTTT. Translated, it gives CASSLVGGWTEAFF.

V is TRBV5-1 and J is TRBJ1-4; 8 nucleotides agree with TRBD1. This CDR3 has 17 amino acids. The V gene's germline CDR1 is SGHRS and CDR2 YFSETQ. Unmatched junction bases numbered 8, after V lost 3 bases and J lost 1 base. CDR3: CASSWTGQVLTNEKLFF. For the CDR3, the DNA is TGCGCCAGCAGCTGGACGGGACAGGTTTTAACTAATGAAAAACTGTTTTTT.

The chain joins TRBV27 to TRBJ1-4; D is perhaps TRBD1 (5 bases). The CDR3 runs to 15 residues. In germline, CDR1 is MNHEY, CDR2 SMNVEV (reference sequence). Trimming cost V 0 bases and J 7 bases, with 12 bases left between them. The CDR3 DNA reads TGTGCCAGCAGTTTATCGGGGGGTTACGGTGAAAAACTGTTTTTT. The encoded protein is CASSLSGGYGEKLFF.

This clone was picked up one time. The V and J genes are TRBV9 and TRBJ2-7; D may be TRBD1 (5 bases). CDR3 length: 15 residues. V lost 0 bases and J lost 3, with 13 bases in between. Germline V gene sequence: CDR1 SGDLS, CDR2 YYNGEE. The CDR3 region has the DNA TGTGCCAGCAGCGTAGGTCCGGCAGGGAACTACGAGCAGTACTTC. Protein sequence: CASSVGPAGNYEQYF.

The chain couples TRBV15 to TRBJ2-1, with 9 positions matching TRBD2. Germline V gene sequence: CDR1 LNHNV, CDR2 YYDKDF (reference sequence). With 0 bases clipped from V and 7 bases from J, the junction kept 7 bases outside the gene matches. This CDR3 has 16 residues. This CDR3 is CATSRDISGRINEQFF. The CDR3 nucleotides read TGTGCCACCAGCAGAGATATAAGCGGGAGGATAAATGAGCAGTTCTTC.

This clone has only one observation. The CDR3 bases are TGTGCCAGCAGCGGGACAGGGGGATCCTATAATTCACCCCTCCACTTT. Translation: CASSGTGGSYNSPLHF. V is TRBV9 and J is TRBJ1-6, with 10 bases identical to TRBD1. The CDR3 runs to 16 residues. V lost 3 bases to trimming and J lost 1 base; unmatched junction nucleotides: 1. In germline, CDR1 is SGDLS, CDR2 YYNGEE.

This clone has just one count. The rearrangement links TRBV5-1 to TRBJ2-1; D is possibly TRBD2 (6 bases). The CDR3 sequence is 17 residues long. Germline V CDR1 and CDR2: SGHRS, YFSETQ. V lost 0 bases to trimming and J lost 5 bases, with 18 bases between them. CDR3 region: CASSLAASREVHNEQFF. For the CDR3, the DNA is TGCGCCAGCAGCTTGGCGGCTAGCAGGGAGGTCCACAATGAGCAGTTCTTC.

The CDR3 nucleotides are TGCGCCAGCAGTACAGGGGGCGTGGGAACTGAAGCTTTCTTT. Translation: CASSTGGVGTEAFF. The V and J genes are TRBV10-2 and TRBJ1-1; 9 bases match TRBD1. Germline CDR1 WSHSY, CDR2 SAAADI. The CDR3 is 14 amino acids. With 5 bases clipped from V and 5 bases from J, the junction kept 6 bases outside the gene matches.

The chain combines TRBV9 with TRBJ2-4; TRBD1 aligns across 10 bases. The junction had 5 bases not matched to a gene; V was cut back by 0 bases and J by 5 bases. The germline V gene has CDR1 SGDLS and CDR2 YYNGEE. The CDR3 has 16 amino acids. The DNA for the CDR3 is TGTGCCAGCAGCGTAGATCTAGGACAGGGGGAAAACATTCAGTACTTC. This sequence encodes CASSVDLGQGENIQYF. The full variable domain, its missing parts supplied by reference TRBV9 and TRBJ2-4, is DSGVTQTPKHLITATGQRVTLRCSPRSGDLSVYWYQQSLDQGLQFLIQYYNGEERAKGNILERFSAQQFPDLHSELNLSSLELGDSALYFCASSVDLGQGENIQYFGAGTRLSVL.

The table lists this clone with a few counts. The CDR3 DNA is TGTGCCAGCAGTCTTGGGGGCAGGGGCATAGGTGGCTACACCTTC. Translation: CASSLGGRGIGGYTF. The chain recombines TRBV27 with TRBJ1-2; D perhaps matches TRBD1 (6 bases). Per the germline V gene, CDR1 is MNHEY and CDR2 is SMNVEV (reference sequence). The V end was cut by 5 bases, the J end by 7 bases, with 20 bases between. This CDR3 spans 15 amino acids.

This chain joins TRBV9 and TRBJ2-1, with 11 bases that match TRBD2. Germline V gene sequence: CDR1 SGDLS, CDR2 YYNGEE. There are 15 residues in the CDR3. V lost 4 bases to trimming and J lost 7 bases; unmatched junction nucleotides: 7. CDR3 coding DNA: TGTGCCAGCAGCCTTAGCGGGAGGGTCAGTAATGAGCAGTTCTTC. It yields the protein CASSLSGRVSNEQFF.

The chain links TRBV5-1 to TRBJ2-1; D remains unclear. V shed 3 bases and J shed 12 bases, with 10 bases lying between them. CDR1 SGHRS and CDR2 YFSETQ come from the germline V gene. This CDR3 comprises 11 residues. CDR3 loop: CASSSTRRQFF. CDR3 bases: TGCGCCAGCAGCTCAACGAGAAGGCAGTTCTTC. The entire variable domain, with the rest obtained from reference TRBV5-1 and TRBJ2-1, is as follows: KAGVTQTPRYLIKTRGQQVTLSCSPISGHRSVSWYQQTPGQGLQFLFEYFSETQRNKGNFPGRFSGRQFSNSRSEMNVSTLELGDSALYLCASSSTRRQFFGPGTRLTVL.

The V call is TRBV19, the J call TRBJ1-5, with unresolved D. V gave up 0 bases and J gave up 7 bases, with 13 bases separating them. The germline V gene has CDR1 LNHDA and CDR2 SQIVND (reference sequence). The CDR3 consists of 15 residues. CDR3 DNA sequence: TGTGCCAGTAGTATAGAGTCCCGCCGCGGGCAGCCCCAGCATTTT. Amino acid sequence: CASSIESRRGQPQHF.

Comments on this clone: This specimen includes other DNA sequences encoding the same CDR3. The chain uses TRBV7-2 and TRBJ2-3; 9 bases are a match to TRBD2. J gave up 4 bases and V 1 base, and 3 bases lay outside the gene matches. CDR1 and CDR2 from the germline V gene are SGHTA and FQGNSA. This CDR3 contains 15 residues. Here the CDR3 DNA reads TGTGCCAGCAGCTTAGAGGGACTAGCTCCAGATACGCAGTATTTT. Translating it yields CASSLEGLAPDTQYF.

The chain recombines TRBV30 with TRBJ1-4; the D is unclear. Germline V gives CDR1 GTSNPN, CDR2 SVGIG (reference sequence). The CDR3 has 11 residues. Trimming stripped 2 bases from V and 13 bases from J, with 11 bases between. In nucleotides, the CDR3 is TGTGCCTGGAGTACTATGAATCGACTGTTTTTT. This encodes CAWSTMNRLFF. Based on the CDR3 plus reference TRBV30 and TRBJ1-4, the full variable domain is SQTIHQWPATLVQPVGSPLSLECTVEGTSNPNLYWYRQAAGRGLQLLFYSVGIGQISSEVPQNLSASRPQDRQFILSSKKLLLSDSGFYLCAWSTMNRLFFGSGTQLSVL.